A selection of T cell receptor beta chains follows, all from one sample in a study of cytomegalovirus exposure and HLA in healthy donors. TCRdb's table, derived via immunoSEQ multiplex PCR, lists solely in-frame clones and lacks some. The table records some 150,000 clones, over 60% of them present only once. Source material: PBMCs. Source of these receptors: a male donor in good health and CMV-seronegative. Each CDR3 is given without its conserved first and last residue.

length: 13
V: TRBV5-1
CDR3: ASSSGQGAYYGYT

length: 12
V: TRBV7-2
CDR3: ASSFSGNSYEQY

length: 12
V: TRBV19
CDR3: ASSIGQGGYEQY

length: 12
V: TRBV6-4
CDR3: ASSRGVGNYGYT

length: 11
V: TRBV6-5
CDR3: ASSYSGSYGYT

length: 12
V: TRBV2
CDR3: ASSEKLGPPYRY

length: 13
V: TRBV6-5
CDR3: ASSPLAGLGETQY

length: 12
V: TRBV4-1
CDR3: ASSQVVPGLEAF

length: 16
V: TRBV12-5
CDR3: ASGWGLAGGGPYNEQF

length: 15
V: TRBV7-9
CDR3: SSSLPRTAERGTEAF

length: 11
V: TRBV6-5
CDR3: ASSDRENTEAF

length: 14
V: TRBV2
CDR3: ASSEAAGGQGNEQF

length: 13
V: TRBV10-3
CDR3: AISEGAGGIYEQY

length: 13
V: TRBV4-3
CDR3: ASSQGDSDYEKLF

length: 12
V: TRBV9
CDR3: ASSPRTGGGEQF

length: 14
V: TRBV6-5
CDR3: ASSYSSGTGGTEAF

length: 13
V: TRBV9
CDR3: ASSVFGGDYNEQF

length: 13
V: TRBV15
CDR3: ATSRGRTNTGELF

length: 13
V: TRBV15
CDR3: ATSSVSSSGNTIY

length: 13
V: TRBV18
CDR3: ASTLDRGKNTEAF

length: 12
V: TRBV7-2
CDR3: ASSPKSSGGGYT

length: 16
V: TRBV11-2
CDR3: ASSLVGGTSGTADTQY

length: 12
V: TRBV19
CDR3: ASMSGGKTETQY

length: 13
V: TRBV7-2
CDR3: ASSSSMDRNYGYT

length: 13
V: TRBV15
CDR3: ATRPLAGGLNEQF

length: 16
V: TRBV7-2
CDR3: ASSFPLAGGPSTDTQY

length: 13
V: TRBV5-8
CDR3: ASSFWPGGNQPQH

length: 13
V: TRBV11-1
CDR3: ASSSGQGVEDTQY

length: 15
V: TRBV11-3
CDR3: ASSHHSGLAGGDTQY

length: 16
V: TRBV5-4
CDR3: ASSLGPSGRGRGDTQY

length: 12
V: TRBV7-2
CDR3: ASSLVQGKEPQH